Following are 11 T cell receptor beta chains from one sample sequenced in a study of regulatory T cells in long-lasting Graves disease. As to time point: newly diagnosed GD, antithyroid drugs for less than 3 months. PBMC RNA served as the TCR library source. Construction of TCR beta libraries relied on iRepertoire HTBI primers and on Arm-PCR targeting CDR3 regions. TCRdb independently ran MiXCR on the multiplex PCR reads; one entry per CDR3 protein. This table holds roughly 420,000 distinct CDR3 sequences, about 15% found once. This sample was also put to use in a study of T cells in Graves' hyperthyroidism and ophthalmopathy.

Sample: peripheral blood mononuclear cells (PBMCs), taken at new diagnosis, from a patient treated with antithyroid drugs. The receptors were gathered from a woman aged 25 to 39 with Graves disease.

This clonotype has only a few counts. The chain is built from TRBV12-3 or TRBV12-4 and TRBJ1-2, with D uncertain. Trimming took 3 bases from V and 2 from J, leaving 10 bases between them. The CDR3 length is 14 residues. CDR3 nucleotides: TGTGCCAGCAGTTTCCGGGATCAGAACTATGGCTACACCTTC. Residues: CASSFRDQNYGYTF.

This clonotype occurred a few times. V is TRBV4-1 and J is TRBJ1-4; no firm D call. The V and J ends lost 1 base and 0 bases respectively, with 6 bases between them. This CDR3 contains 15 residues. The germline V gene encodes CDR1 MGHRA and CDR2 YSYEKL. The CDR3 DNA follows: TGCGCCAGCAGCCAAGTCTCCGCAACTAATGAAAAACTGTTTTTT. Encoded protein: CASSQVSATNEKLFF.

This clonotype was counted only a few times. This rearrangement joins TRBV7-2 to TRBJ1-6; 10 bases match TRBD1. The CDR3 totals 16 residues. Germline loops: CDR1 SGHTA, CDR2 FQGNSA. V lost 2 bases and J lost 9; bases outside the gene matches: 7. CDR3 coding DNA: TGTGCCAGCAGCTTAAGTTCCGGACAGGGGGGTTCACCCCTCCACTTT. Translation gives CASSLSSGQGGSPLHF.

This clonotype has ten or more counts. The V gene is TRBV2, the J gene TRBJ2-1; no firm D call. The V gene's germline CDR1 is SNHLY and CDR2 FYNNEI. V gave up 3 bases and J gave up 7 bases, with 7 bases separating them. The CDR3 extends over 12 amino acids. CDR3 bases: TGTGCCAGCAGTGATGACACTAATGAGCAGTTCTTC. Encoded protein: CASSDDTNEQFF. The complete variable domain, with remaining parts taken from reference TRBV2 and TRBJ2-1, reads EPEVTQTPSHQVTQMGQEVILRCVPISNHLYFYWYRQILGQKVEFLVSFYNNEISEKSEIFDDQFSVERPDGSNFTLKIRSTKLEDSAMYFCASSDDTNEQFFGPGTRLTVL.

The table lists this clonotype with many counts. The chain combines TRBV28 with TRBJ2-7; D not certain. The CDR3 sequence is 13 residues long. The V gene lost 7 bases and the J gene lost 0 bases, with 10 bases spanning the gap. Germline values: CDR1 MDHEN, CDR2 SYDVKM. The CDR3 is CASTLPSSYEQYF. As DNA, the CDR3 is TGTGCCAGCACCCTGCCTTCCTCCTACGAGCAGTACTTC.

As to this clonotype: Being one base from a much bigger clone, this may be a read error. Given the absence of the conserved phenylalanine or tryptophan at the CDR3 end, a read error is likely. The chain joins TRBV28 to TRBJ2-7; no firm D call. Per the germline V gene, CDR1 is MDHEN and CDR2 is SYDVKM. V was clipped by 0 bases and J by 1 base, with 10 bases between them. CDR3 size: 15 residues. CDR3 DNA sequence: TGTGCCAGCAGTTTATGGTCGCGGCGGTCCTACGAGCAGTACCTC. This gives the protein CASSLWSRRSYEQYL.

This clonotype has a count of ten or more. The chain has TRBV3-1 and TRBJ2-7; 7 positions match TRBD2. This CDR3 comprises 16 residues. The V and J ends lost 4 bases and 7 bases, in that order; junction bases with no gene match: 16. Germline lookup yields CDR1 LGHDT and CDR2 YNNKEL (reference sequence). The CDR3 is CASSPSSQRDRVEQYF. As DNA, the CDR3 is TGTGCCAGCAGCCCTTCTTCCCAGCGGGACCGTGTGGAGCAGTACTTC.

Note on this clonotype: This may be a read error: a much more frequent sequence differs by one nucleotide. The V call is TRBV30, the J call TRBJ2-5; TRBD1 might be the D (6 bases). CDR3 length equals 15 residues. Per the germline V gene, CDR1 is GTSNPN and CDR2 is SVGIG (reference sequence). V was clipped by 1 base and J by 1 base, with 13 bases between them. CDR3 sequence (DNA): TGTGCCTGGAGTGGGGCAGGGGATTTCCAAGAGACCCAGTACTTC. Its translation: CAWSGAGDFQETQYF. The whole variable domain, filled in from reference TRBV30 and TRBJ2-5, reads SQTIHQWPATLVQPVGSPLSLECTVEGTSNPNLYWYRQAAGRGLQLLFYSVGIGQISSEVPQNLSASRPQDRQFILSSKKLLLSDSGFYLCAWSGAGDFQETQYFGPGTRLLVL.

This clonotype was seen ten or more times. The chain carries TRBV9 and TRBJ2-5; a weak D match, TRBD1 (5 bases). The CDR3 extends over 13 amino acids. From germline, CDR1 is SGDLS and CDR2 YYNGEE. V lost 5 bases to trimming and J lost 5 bases, with 13 bases between them. CDR3 loop: CASSSQGWETQYF. CDR3 DNA sequence: TGTGCCAGCAGTTCCCAGGGCTGGGAGACCCAGTACTTC.

This clonotype was found many times. The chain has TRBV6-1 and TRBJ1-1; D not certain. Between the trimmed V and J ends, which lost 4 bases and 4 bases, there was a span of 10 bases. Per germline, CDR1 MNHNS and CDR2 SASEGT. The CDR3 consists of 13 residues. The CDR3 sequence is CASSAEGTTEAFF. The CDR3 coding sequence is TGTGCCAGCAGTGCGGAGGGTACCACTGAAGCTTTCTTT.

Many counts were recorded for this clonotype. The chain is built from TRBV11-2 and TRBJ1-4; 7 bases agree with TRBD1. Unmatched junction bases numbered 8, after V lost 4 bases and J lost 3 bases. Germline CDR1 and CDR2: SGHAT and FQNNGV. This CDR3 is built from 16 residues. The CDR3 region is CASSSLTGTANEKLFF. The DNA for the CDR3 is TGTGCCAGCAGCTCCTTGACCGGGACAGCTAATGAAAAACTGTTTTTT.